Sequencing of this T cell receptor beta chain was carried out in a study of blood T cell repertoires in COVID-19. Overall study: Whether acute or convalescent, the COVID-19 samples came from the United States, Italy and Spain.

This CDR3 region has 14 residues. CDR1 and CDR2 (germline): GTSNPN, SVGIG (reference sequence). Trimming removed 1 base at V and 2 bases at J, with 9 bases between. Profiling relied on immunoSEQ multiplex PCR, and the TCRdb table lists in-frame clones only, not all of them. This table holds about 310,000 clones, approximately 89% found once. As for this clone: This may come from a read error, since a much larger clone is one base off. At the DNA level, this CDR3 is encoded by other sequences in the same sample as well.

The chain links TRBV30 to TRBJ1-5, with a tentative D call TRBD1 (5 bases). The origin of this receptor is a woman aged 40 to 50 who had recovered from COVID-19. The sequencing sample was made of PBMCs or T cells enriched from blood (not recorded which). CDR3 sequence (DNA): TGTGCCTGGAGTGAGGGGCTAGGCAATCAGCCCCAGCATTTT. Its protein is CAWSEGLGNQPQHF. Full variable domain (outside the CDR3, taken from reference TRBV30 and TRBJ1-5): SQTIHQWPATLVQPVGSPLSLECTVEGTSNPNLYWYRQAAGRGLQLLFYSVGIGQISSEVPQNLSASRPQDRQFILSSKKLLLSDSGFYLCAWSEGLGNQPQHFGDGTRLSIL.